This TCR beta chain was retrieved from a study of shared T cell receptors in the human thymus. The CDR3 sequence is 13 residues long. Trimming stripped 8 bases from V and 2 bases from J, with 12 bases between. Germline assignment: CDR1 LNHDA and CDR2 SQIVND (reference sequence). Using immunoSEQ multiplex PCR, the repertoire was profiled, and TCRdb retains in-frame clones only, with some absent. Among 600,000 to 900,000 clones listed, 70% to 90% were seen once. This sample was also put to use in a study of human thymus T cells. That work adds: Thymic and blood repertoires appeared to display a bias in their usage of V and J genes. Reports from related research described highly overlapping thymic repertoires among unrelated individuals.

The sequence was collected from a girl under three years old with a congenital heart defect. Sequences were obtained from thymocytes. The chain combines TRBV19 with TRBJ2-5; D is possibly TRBD1 (5 bases). The CDR3 coding sequence is TGTGCCAGTCAGAGGAAGGGGCAAGAGACCCAGTACTTC. Translating it yields CASQRKGQETQYF.